This T cell receptor beta chain came from a study of T cell clones after liver transplantation. Study summary: Tolerant meant at least one year fully off immunosuppression without liver enzymes above twice normal.

Using immunoSEQ multiplex PCR, the repertoire was profiled, and TCRdb retains in-frame clones only, with some absent. The sample holds roughly 23,000 clones, approximately 93% seen once. The receptor's source is a human patient who received a liver transplant. These T cells may partly come from the graft donor. The sequencing here drew on CD8+ T cells from blood, taken around 27 months after liver transplant.

This CDR3 is CASSQDAGVSYEQYF. The DNA of the CDR3 is TGCGCCAGCAGCCAAGATGCGGGGGTCAGTTACGAGCAGTACTTC. V usage is TRBV4-3 and J usage is TRBJ2-7; TRBD2 agrees at 7 bases. This CDR3 spans 15 amino acids. Germline CDR1 and CDR2: LGHNA and YSLEER. V shed 0 bases, J shed 4 bases, and the junction held 6 bases outside the gene matches.